Reported below is one T cell receptor beta chain. Using immunoSEQ multiplex PCR, the repertoire was profiled, and TCRdb retains in-frame clones only, with some absent. The profile shows some 150,000 clones, about 87% of them singletons. The length of the CDR3 is 14 residues. V shed 5 bases and J shed 8 bases, with 15 bases lying between them. The germline CDR1 and CDR2 sequences are MNHEY and SMNVEV (reference sequence). The sample originates from a study of T cell responses to AZD1222 COVID-19 vaccine. This TCR was sampled from an adult who received the AZD1222 COVID-19 vaccine. The chain carries TRBV27 and TRBJ1-4; D call uncertain. Sequencing used peripheral blood, obtained 28 days after the second AZD1222 dose. CDR3 sequence: CASSPDWGTEKLFF. The DNA of the CDR3 is TGTGCCAGCAGTCCCGATTGGGGAACGGAAAAACTGTTTTTT. Full variable domain (missing parts from reference TRBV27 and TRBJ1-4): EAQVTQNPRYLITVTGKKLTVTCSQNMNHEYMSWYRQDPGLGLRQIYYSMNVEVTDKGDVPEGYKVSRKEKRNFPLILESPSPNQTSLYFCASSPDWGTEKLFFGSGTQLSVL.